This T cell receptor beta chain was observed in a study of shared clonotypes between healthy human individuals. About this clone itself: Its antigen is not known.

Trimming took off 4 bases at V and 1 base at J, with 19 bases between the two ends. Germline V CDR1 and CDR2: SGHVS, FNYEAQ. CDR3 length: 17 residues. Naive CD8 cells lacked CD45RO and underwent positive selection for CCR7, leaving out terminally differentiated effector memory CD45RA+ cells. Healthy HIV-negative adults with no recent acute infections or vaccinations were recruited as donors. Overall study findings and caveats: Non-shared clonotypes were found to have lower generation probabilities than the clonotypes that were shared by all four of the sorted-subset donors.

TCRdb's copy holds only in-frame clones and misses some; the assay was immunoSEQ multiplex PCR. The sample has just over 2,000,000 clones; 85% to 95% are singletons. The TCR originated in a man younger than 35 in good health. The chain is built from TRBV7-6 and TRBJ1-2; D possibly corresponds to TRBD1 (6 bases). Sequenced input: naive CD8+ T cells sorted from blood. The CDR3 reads CASSSTSRGALNYGYTF. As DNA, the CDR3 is TGTGCCAGCAGCTCAACGTCGCGGGGGGCCCTTAACTATGGCTACACCTTC. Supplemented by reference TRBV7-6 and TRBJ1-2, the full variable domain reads GAGVSQSPRYKVTKRGQDVALRCDPISGHVSLYWYRQALGQGPEFLTYFNYEAQQDKSGLPNDRFSAERPEGSISTLTIQRTEQRDSAMYRCASSSTSRGALNYGYTFGSGTRLTVV.